This T cell receptor beta chain appears in the sequencing data of a study of T cells in Graves' hyperthyroidism and ophthalmopathy. CDR3 length: 18 amino acids. Germline V CDR1 and CDR2: SGHNT, YENEEA. The V and J ends lost 4 bases and 3 bases, in that order; junction bases with no gene match: 10. RNA transcripts yielded amplified TCR beta CDR3 regions. HTBI primers were the set used in a first-round RT-PCR of the TCR CDR3. One entry per CDR3 protein results from TCRdb running MiXCR on the multiplex PCR reads. The table records approximately 590,000 distinct CDR3 sequences, around 14% of them present only once. Patients aged 18 to 65 had newly diagnosed hyperthyroidism of under 2 months' duration. General study findings and limits: The model anticipated ophthalmopathy a median about six months pre-onset.

Turning to this clonotype: The antigen is not known.

The gene calls are TRBV11-3 and TRBJ2-3; 13 positions match TRBD2. Sequencing used blood. The sequence was obtained from a woman aged 30 to 39 with Graves' hyperthyroidism. Here the CDR3 reads CASSSGLAGAGLTDTQYF. The CDR3 DNA follows: TGTGCCAGCAGCTCCGGACTAGCGGGAGCGGGGTTGACAGATACGCAGTATTTT.